The rows below give T cell receptor beta chains drawn from one sample of a study of shared clonotypes between healthy human individuals. The table came from immunoSEQ multiplex PCR; TCRdb's copy has only in-frame clones and leaves some out. Of over 1.5 million clones listed, approximately 98% are singletons. The sequenced sample was naive CD4+ T cells sorted from blood. The receptors shown here come from a man aged 30 to 45 in good health. CDR3s include the opening cysteine and the closing phenylalanine or tryptophan. The D gene is left open where the match is weak.

d_call: -
cdr3_length: 13
j_call: TRBJ1-5
v_call: TRBV6-5
cdr3_nt: TGTGCCAGCAGTTCTGCACCAAATCAGCCCCAGCATTTT
cdr3_aa: CASSSAPNQPQHF

d_call: TRBD2
cdr3_length: 14
j_call: TRBJ2-7
v_call: TRBV30
cdr3_nt: TGTGCCTGGAGAGTGGGACTAGCGGGAGATGAGCAGTACTTC
cdr3_aa: CAWRVGLAGDEQYF

d_call: TRBD2
cdr3_length: 13
j_call: TRBJ2-7
v_call: TRBV19
cdr3_nt: TGTGCCAGTAGTGCAGGACTAGCGGTTGAGCAGTACTTC
cdr3_aa: CASSAGLAVEQYF

d_call: TRBD2
cdr3_length: 16
j_call: TRBJ2-7
v_call: TRBV9
cdr3_nt: TGTGCCAGCAGCGTAGGGGTAGCGGGGCACTCCTACGAGCAGTACTTC
cdr3_aa: CASSVGVAGHSYEQYF

d_call: -
cdr3_length: 15
j_call: TRBJ1-5
v_call: TRBV28
cdr3_nt: TGTGCCAGCAGTTTACAGGGACCGGGCAATCAGCCCCAGCATTTT
cdr3_aa: CASSLQGPGNQPQHF

d_call: -
cdr3_length: 13
j_call: TRBJ1-1
v_call: TRBV18
cdr3_nt: TGTGCCAGCTCACCACAAGGGGACACTGAAGCTTTCTTT
cdr3_aa: CASSPQGDTEAFF

d_call: -
cdr3_length: 16
j_call: TRBJ2-5
v_call: TRBV1
cdr3_nt: -
cdr3_aa: CTSSPWGQGSQETQYF

d_call: TRBD2
cdr3_length: 15
j_call: TRBJ2-1
v_call: TRBV27
cdr3_nt: TGTGCCAGCAGAGAAGCGGGAGGAGGGTACAATGAGCAGTTCTTC
cdr3_aa: CASREAGGGYNEQFF

d_call: -
cdr3_length: 13
j_call: TRBJ1-5
v_call: TRBV28
cdr3_nt: TGTGCCAGCAGTTTGCGCCGTTCATTGACCCAGCATTTT
cdr3_aa: CASSLRRSLTQHF

d_call: -
cdr3_length: 13
j_call: TRBJ1-1
v_call: TRBV5-4
cdr3_nt: TGTGCCAGCAGGGAGGGGGTGAACACTGAAGCTTTCTTT
cdr3_aa: CASREGVNTEAFF

d_call: -
cdr3_length: 16
j_call: TRBJ1-1
v_call: TRBV28
cdr3_nt: TGTGCCAGCATAGGGAGGGGATCAAACCAGAACACTGAAGCTTTCTTT
cdr3_aa: CASIGRGSNQNTEAFF

d_call: -
cdr3_length: 12
j_call: TRBJ2-7
v_call: TRBV28
cdr3_nt: TGTGCCAGCAATTCAGGGGCCTACGAGCAGTACTTC
cdr3_aa: CASNSGAYEQYF

d_call: -
cdr3_length: 16
j_call: TRBJ2-1
v_call: TRBV2
cdr3_nt: TGTGCCAGCAGTGAAAGGGCTCGCGTCTCCTACAATGAGCAGTTCTTC
cdr3_aa: CASSERARVSYNEQFF

d_call: TRBD1
cdr3_length: 13
j_call: TRBJ2-5
v_call: TRBV2
cdr3_nt: TGTGCCAGCAGCGAGACAGGGAGAGGGCCCCAGTACTTC
cdr3_aa: CASSETGRGPQYF

d_call: -
cdr3_length: 16
j_call: TRBJ1-5
v_call: TRBV19
cdr3_nt: TGTGCCAGTAGTATTAGGGCGCGGGTAACAGAGCAGCCCCAGCATTTT
cdr3_aa: CASSIRARVTEQPQHF

d_call: TRBD2
cdr3_length: 15
j_call: TRBJ2-3
v_call: TRBV9
cdr3_nt: TGTGCCAGCAGCGTAAGCGGGAGGGACTTTGATACGCAGTATTTT
cdr3_aa: CASSVSGRDFDTQYF

d_call: TRBD1
cdr3_length: 14
j_call: TRBJ2-5
v_call: TRBV2
cdr3_nt: TGTGCCAGCAGCTTAACAGGGGGCGGGGAGACCCAGTACTTC
cdr3_aa: CASSLTGGGETQYF